This T cell receptor (beta chain) was recorded in a study of blood T cell repertoires in COVID-19. In the study's own analysis: Amplification with reference gene primers provided the estimates of nucleated cell counts. The repertoire was sequenced with immunoSEQ multiplex PCR; TCRdb's copy has only in-frame clones and lacks some. Clone size and the V and J calls come from that table; the DNA yielded D and trimming. This table has about 35,000 clones, about four fifths appearing once. Germline CDR1 SEHNR, CDR2 FQNEAQ (reference sequence). V lost 0 bases to trimming and J lost 8 bases; unmatched junction nucleotides: 19. This CDR3 spans 19 amino acids.

What was sequenced was peripheral blood. The chain recombines TRBV7-9 with TRBJ2-1; 7 nucleotides agree with TRBD1. This TCR came from a man aged 50 to 60 with acute or convalescent COVID-19. Here the CDR3 DNA reads TGTGCCAGCAGCTTAGCGGTCCAAGAAGGGGGCCTGATGTGGGATGAGCAGTTCTTC. Its protein product is CASSLAVQEGGLMWDEQFF. Using reference TRBV7-9 and TRBJ2-1 for the parts outside the CDR3, the full variable domain is DTGVSQNPRHKITKRGQNVTFRCDPISEHNRLYWYRQTLGQGPEFLTYFQNEAQLEKSRLLSDRFSAERPKGSFSTLEIQRTEQGDSAMYLCASSLAVQEGGLMWDEQFFGPGTRLTVL.